This TCR beta chain was sequenced during a study of cytomegalovirus exposure and HLA in healthy donors. Overall study results and limits: Analysis was carried out at a later point, and it linked a missense DCLRE1C variant to TCR beta V- and J-gene trimming. An Asian-associated ancestry cluster reportedly showed fewer N-insertions than the approximately 620-donor mean in a later analysis.

CDR1 and CDR2 from the germline V gene are SQVTM and ANQGSEA. The CDR3 extends over 13 amino acids. Trimming shortened V by 1 base and J by 4 bases, and 10 bases separated the two germline ends. 13 Jbeta primers and 60 Vbeta primers were used for the PCR. The table came from immunoSEQ multiplex PCR; TCRdb's copy has only in-frame clones and leaves some out. The sample has around 250,000 clones, approximately 80% seen once. As concerns this clone: The antigen remains unidentified.

The V gene is TRBV29-1, the J gene TRBJ1-1, with D perhaps TRBD1 (5 bases). The receptor was isolated from a woman aged 60-70 years in good health and CMV-seropositive. Sequenced sample: PBMCs. The CDR3 protein is CSVEVGGATEAFF. The CDR3 coding sequence is TGCAGCGTTGAAGTGGGAGGGGCCACTGAAGCTTTCTTT.